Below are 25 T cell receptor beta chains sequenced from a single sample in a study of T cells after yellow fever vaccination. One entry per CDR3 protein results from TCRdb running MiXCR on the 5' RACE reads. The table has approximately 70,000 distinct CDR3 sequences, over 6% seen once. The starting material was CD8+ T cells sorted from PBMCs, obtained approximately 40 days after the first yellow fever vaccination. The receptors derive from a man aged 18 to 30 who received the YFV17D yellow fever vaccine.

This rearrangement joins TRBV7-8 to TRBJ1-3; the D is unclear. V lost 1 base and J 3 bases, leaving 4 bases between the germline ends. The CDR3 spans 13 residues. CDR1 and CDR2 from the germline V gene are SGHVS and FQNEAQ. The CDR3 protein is CASSLVYGNTIYF. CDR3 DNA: TGTGCCAGCAGCTTAGTGTATGGAAACACCATATATTTT.

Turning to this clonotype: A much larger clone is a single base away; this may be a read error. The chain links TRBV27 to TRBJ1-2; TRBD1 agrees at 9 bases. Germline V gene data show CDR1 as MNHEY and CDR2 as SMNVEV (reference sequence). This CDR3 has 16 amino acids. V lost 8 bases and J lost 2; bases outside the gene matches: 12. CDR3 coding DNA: TGTGCCAGCGGTCCCCAGGCGACAGGGGGGAACTATGGCTACACCTTC. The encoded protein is CASGPQATGGNYGYTF.

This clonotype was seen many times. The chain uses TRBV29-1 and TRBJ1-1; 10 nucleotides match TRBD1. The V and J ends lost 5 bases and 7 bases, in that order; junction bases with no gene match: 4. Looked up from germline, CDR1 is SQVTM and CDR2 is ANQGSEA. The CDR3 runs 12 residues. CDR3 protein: CSVRQGASEAFF. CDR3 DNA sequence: TGCAGCGTTCGACAGGGGGCAAGTGAAGCTTTCTTT.

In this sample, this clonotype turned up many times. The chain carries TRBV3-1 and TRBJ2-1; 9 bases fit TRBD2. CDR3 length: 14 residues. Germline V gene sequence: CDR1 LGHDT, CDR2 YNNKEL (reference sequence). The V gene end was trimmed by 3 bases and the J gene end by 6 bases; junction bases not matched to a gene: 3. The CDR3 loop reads CASSQLAGPNEQFF. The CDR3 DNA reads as TGTGCCAGCAGCCAGCTAGCGGGGCCCAATGAGCAGTTCTTC.

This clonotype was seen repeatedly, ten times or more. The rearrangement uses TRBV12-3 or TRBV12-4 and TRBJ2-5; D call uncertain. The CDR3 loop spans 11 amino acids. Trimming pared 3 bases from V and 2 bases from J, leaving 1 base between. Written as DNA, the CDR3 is TGTGCCAGCAGTTTGCAAGAGACCCAGTACTTC. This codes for CASSLQETQYF.

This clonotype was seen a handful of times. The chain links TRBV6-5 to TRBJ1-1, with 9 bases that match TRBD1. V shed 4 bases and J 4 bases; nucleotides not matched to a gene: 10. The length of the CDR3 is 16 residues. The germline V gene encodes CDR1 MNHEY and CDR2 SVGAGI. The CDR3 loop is CASSFRTGVGATEAFF. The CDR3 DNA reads TGTGCCAGCAGTTTCCGGACAGGGGTTGGGGCCACTGAAGCTTTCTTT.

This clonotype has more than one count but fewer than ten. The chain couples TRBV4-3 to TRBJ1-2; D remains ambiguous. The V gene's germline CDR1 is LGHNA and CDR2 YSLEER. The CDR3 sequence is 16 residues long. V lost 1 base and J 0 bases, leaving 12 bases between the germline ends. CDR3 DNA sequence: TGCGCCAGCAGCCAAGGCCCCTCCGGGCCTAACTATGGCTACACCTTC. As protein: CASSQGPSGPNYGYTF.

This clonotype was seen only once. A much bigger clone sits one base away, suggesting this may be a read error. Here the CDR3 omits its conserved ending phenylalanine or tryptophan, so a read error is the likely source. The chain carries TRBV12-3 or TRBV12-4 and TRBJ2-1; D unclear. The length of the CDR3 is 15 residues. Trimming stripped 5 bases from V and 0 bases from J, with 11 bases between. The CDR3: CASSPRGYSYNEQFL. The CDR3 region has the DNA TGTGCCAGCAGTCCCCGCGGATACTCCTACAATGAGCAGTTCCTC.

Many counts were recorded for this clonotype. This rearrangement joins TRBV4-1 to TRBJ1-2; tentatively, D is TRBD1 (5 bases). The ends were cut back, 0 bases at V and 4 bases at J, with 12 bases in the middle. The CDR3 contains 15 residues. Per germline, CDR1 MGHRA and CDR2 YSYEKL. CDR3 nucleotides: TGCGCCAGCAGCCAAGATGGGGCCGGGGGCTATGGCTACACCTTC. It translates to CASSQDGAGGYGYTF.

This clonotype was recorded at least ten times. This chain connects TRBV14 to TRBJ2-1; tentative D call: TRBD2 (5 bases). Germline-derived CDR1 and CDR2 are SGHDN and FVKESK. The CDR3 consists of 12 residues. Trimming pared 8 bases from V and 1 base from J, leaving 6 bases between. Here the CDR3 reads CASGESYNEQFF. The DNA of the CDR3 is TGTGCCAGCGGGGAGTCCTACAATGAGCAGTTCTTC.

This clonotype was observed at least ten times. The CDR3: CASSSPHIDGSYEQYF. Here the CDR3 DNA reads TGTGCCAGCAGTTCGCCCCACATCGATGGATCCTACGAGCAGTACTTC. The rearrangement uses TRBV12-3 or TRBV12-4 and TRBJ2-7; D not certain. This CDR3 has 16 residues. Trimming removed 4 bases from V and 1 base from J, with 17 bases in between.

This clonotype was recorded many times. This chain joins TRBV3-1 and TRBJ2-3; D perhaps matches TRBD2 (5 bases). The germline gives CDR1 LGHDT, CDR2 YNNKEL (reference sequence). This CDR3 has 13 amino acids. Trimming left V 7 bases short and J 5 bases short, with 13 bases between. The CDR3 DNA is TGTGCCAGCACCAGCGGATGGGGAGATACGCAGTATTTT. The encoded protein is CASTSGWGDTQYF.

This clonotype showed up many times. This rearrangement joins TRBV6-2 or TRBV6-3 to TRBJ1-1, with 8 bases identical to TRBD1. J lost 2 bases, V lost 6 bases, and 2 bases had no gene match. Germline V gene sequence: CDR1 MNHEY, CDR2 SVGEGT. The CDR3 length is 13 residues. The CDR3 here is CASRQGGNTEAFF. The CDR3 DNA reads TGTGCCAGCAGACAGGGGGGCAACACTGAAGCTTTCTTT.

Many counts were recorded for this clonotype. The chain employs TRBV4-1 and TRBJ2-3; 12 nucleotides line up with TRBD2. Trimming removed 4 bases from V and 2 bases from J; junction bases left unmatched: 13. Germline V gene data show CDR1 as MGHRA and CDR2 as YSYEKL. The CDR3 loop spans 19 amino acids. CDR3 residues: CASSPIGGLAGFDTDTQYF. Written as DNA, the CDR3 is TGCGCCAGCAGCCCTATAGGAGGACTAGCGGGGTTCGACACAGATACGCAGTATTTT.

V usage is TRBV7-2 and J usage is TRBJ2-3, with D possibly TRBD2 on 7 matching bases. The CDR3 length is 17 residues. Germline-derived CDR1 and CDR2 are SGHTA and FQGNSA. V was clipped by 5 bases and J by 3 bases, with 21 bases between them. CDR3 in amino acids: CASSPGRGARWTDTQYF. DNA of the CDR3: TGTGCCAGCAGCCCAGGTCGGGGGGCTAGATGGACAGATACGCAGTATTTT.

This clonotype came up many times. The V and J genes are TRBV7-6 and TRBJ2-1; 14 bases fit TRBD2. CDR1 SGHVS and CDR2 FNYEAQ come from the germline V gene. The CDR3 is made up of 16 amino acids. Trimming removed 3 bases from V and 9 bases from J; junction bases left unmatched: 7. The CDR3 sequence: CASSLRLAGGPFEQFF. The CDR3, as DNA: TGTGCCAGCAGCTTGCGACTAGCGGGGGGGCCTTTTGAGCAGTTCTTC. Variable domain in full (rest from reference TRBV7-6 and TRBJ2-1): GAGVSQSPRYKVTKRGQDVALRCDPISGHVSLYWYRQALGQGPEFLTYFNYEAQQDKSGLPNDRFSAERPEGSISTLTIQRTEQRDSAMYRCASSLRLAGGPFEQFFGPGTRLTVL.

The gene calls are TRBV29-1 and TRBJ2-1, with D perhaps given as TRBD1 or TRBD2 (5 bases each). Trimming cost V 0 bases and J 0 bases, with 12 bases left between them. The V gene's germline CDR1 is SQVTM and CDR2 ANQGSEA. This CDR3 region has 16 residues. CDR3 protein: CSVEDFPGSSYNEQFF. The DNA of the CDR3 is TGCAGCGTTGAAGATTTCCCAGGGAGCTCCTACAATGAGCAGTTCTTC.

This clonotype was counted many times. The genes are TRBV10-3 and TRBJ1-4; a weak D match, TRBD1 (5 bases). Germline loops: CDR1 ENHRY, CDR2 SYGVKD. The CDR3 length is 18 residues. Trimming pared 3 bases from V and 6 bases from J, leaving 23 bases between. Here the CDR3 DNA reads TGTGCCATCAGTGAAAATACGGGGGTCGACACGTCCTATGAAAAACTGTTTTTT. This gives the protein CAISENTGVDTSYEKLFF.

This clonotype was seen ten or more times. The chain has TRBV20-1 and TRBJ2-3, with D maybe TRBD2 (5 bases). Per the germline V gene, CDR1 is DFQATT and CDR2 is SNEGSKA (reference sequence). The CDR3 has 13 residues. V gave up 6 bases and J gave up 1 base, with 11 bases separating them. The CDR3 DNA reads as TGCAGTGCGTACCCCGGGGGCACAGATACGCAGTATTTT. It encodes CSAYPGGTDTQYF.

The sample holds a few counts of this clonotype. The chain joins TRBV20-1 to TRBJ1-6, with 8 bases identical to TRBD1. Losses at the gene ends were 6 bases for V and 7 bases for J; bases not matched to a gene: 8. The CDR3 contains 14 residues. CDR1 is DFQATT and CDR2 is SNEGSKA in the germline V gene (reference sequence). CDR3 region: CSARTGKENSPLHF. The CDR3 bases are TGCAGTGCCAGGACAGGGAAGGAGAATTCACCCCTCCACTTT.

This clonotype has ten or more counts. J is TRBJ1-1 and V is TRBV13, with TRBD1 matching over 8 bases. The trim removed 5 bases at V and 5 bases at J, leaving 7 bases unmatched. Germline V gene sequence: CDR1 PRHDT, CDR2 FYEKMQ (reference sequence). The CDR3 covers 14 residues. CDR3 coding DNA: TGTGCCAGCAGCGTGGGCAGGGGGCTTACTGAAGCTTTCTTT. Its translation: CASSVGRGLTEAFF.

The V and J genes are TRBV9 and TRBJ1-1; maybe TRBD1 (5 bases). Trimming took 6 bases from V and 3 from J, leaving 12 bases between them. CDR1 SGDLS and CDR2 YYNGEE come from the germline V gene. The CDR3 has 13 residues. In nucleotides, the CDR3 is TGTGCCAGCACCCGAGGGGTACACACTGAAGCTTTCTTT. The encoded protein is CASTRGVHTEAFF.

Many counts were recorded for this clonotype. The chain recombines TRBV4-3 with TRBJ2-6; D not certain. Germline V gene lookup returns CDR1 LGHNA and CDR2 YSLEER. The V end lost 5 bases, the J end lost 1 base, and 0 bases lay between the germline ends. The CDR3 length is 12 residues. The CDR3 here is CASSSGANVLTF. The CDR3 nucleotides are TGCGCCAGCAGCTCTGGGGCCAACGTCCTGACTTTC.

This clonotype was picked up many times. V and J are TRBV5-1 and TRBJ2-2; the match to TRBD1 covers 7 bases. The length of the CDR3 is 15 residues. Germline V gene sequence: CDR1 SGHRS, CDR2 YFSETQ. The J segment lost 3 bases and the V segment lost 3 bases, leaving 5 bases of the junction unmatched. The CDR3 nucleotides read TGCGCCAGCAGCTCTCCCGGGACAGACACCGGGGAGCTGTTTTTT. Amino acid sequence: CASSSPGTDTGELFF.

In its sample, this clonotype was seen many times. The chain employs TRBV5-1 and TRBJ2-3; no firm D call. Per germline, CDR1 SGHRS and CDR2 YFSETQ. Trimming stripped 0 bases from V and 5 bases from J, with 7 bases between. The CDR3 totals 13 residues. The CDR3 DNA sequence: TGCGCCAGCAGCTTGGTTCAAGGAGATACGCAGTATTTT. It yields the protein CASSLVQGDTQYF.